A single sample gave rise to the 11 T cell receptor beta chains below, sequenced in a study of vaccination and CD4 T cells after COVID-19. CD4+ T cells that had been cultured provided DNA sequenced with the Oncomine TCR Beta short-read assay. From the PCR reads, TCRdb called clonotypes with MiXCR, one entry per CDR3 protein. The sample carries around 20,000 distinct CDR3 sequences, 35% to 45% recorded once. As for treatment: approximately nine-day PBMC culture with coronavirus spike peptide pools or control peptides (ViraFEST assay). No antigen has been assigned to these receptors. The input for sequencing was CD4+ T cells from blood, cultured in vitro, taken before SARS-CoV-2 vaccination. The receptors derive from a human donor who received a COVID-19 vaccine.

This rearrangement joins TRBV6-1 to TRBJ2-1, with D tentatively TRBD2 (5 bases). V was pared by 8 bases and J by 0 bases, with 14 bases between. Germline CDR1 and CDR2: MNHNS and SASEGT. The CDR3 spans 15 residues. CDR3 in amino acids: CASLRASGSYNEQFF. CDR3 in DNA: TGTGCCAGCCTTCGGGCCAGCGGCTCCTACAATGAGCAGTTCTTC.

A few counts support this clonotype. The chain recombines TRBV6-1 with TRBJ1-5; 8 positions match TRBD1. CDR1 is MNHNS, CDR2 SASEGT, per germline. Unmatched junction bases numbered 11, after V lost 5 bases and J lost 2 bases. The CDR3 is 17 amino acids. The CDR3: CASSQGTGHGGNQPQHF. Here the CDR3 DNA reads TGTGCCAGCAGTCAGGGGACAGGCCACGGGGGCAATCAGCCCCAGCATTTT.

The chain combines TRBV19 with TRBJ1-1; D ambiguous. Germline V lookup: CDR1 LNHDA, CDR2 SQIVND (reference sequence). The CDR3 length is 14 residues. V lost 3 bases and J lost 0, with 8 bases in between. This CDR3 is CASSIAGMNTEAFF. The CDR3 region has the DNA TGTGCCAGTAGTATCGCAGGAATGAACACTGAAGCTTTCTTT.

The rearrangement uses TRBV6-2 or TRBV6-3 and TRBJ2-7, with D tentatively TRBD2 (5 bases). CDR1 is MNHEY and CDR2 is SVGEGT in the germline V gene. The CDR3 has 12 residues. V dropped 7 bases and J dropped 6 bases, with 13 bases sitting between them. CDR3 region: CASNNVRGEQYF. CDR3 sequence (DNA): TGTGCCAGCAACAACGTCCGGGGCGAGCAGTACTTC.

This clonotype is judged medium-sized (0.01 to 0.1%). This sequence joins TRBV27 and TRBJ1-2, with unresolved D. The CDR3 has 16 amino acids. With 4 bases removed from V and 4 bases from J, the gap between germline ends came to 19 bases. The V gene's germline CDR1 is MNHEY and CDR2 SMNVEV (reference sequence). The CDR3 DNA is TGTGCCAGCAGTTCCCTCCGGACGAGGTCAACCTATGGCTACACCTTC. This sequence encodes CASSSLRTRSTYGYTF.

This chain uses TRBV6-1 with TRBJ2-4, with D possibly matching TRBD1 (5 bases). Per the germline V gene, CDR1 is MNHNS and CDR2 is SASEGT. V lost 6 bases, J lost 4 bases, and 10 bases lay in between. The CDR3 has 13 residues. In DNA form, the CDR3 reads TGTGCCAGCAGGGGGCCCGCGAAAAACATTCAGTACTTC. It yields the protein CASRGPAKNIQYF.

This clonotype has a handful of counts. This chain links TRBV6-5 with TRBJ1-1, with D possibly TRBD1 on 5 matching bases. The CDR3 runs to 15 residues. V was shortened by 0 bases and J by 4 bases, with 12 bases between the two germline ends. CDR1 MNHEY and CDR2 SVGAGI come from the germline V gene. The CDR3 DNA is TGTGCCAGCAGTTACTCGGGGGTCCGGGGCACTGAAGCTTTCTTT. Translated, it gives CASSYSGVRGTEAFF.

This clonotype was detected only a few times. This chain connects TRBV7-9 to TRBJ2-1; D is unclear. The CDR3 is made up of 11 amino acids. CDR1 SEHNR and CDR2 FQNEAQ come from the germline V gene (reference sequence). With 9 bases removed from V and 5 bases from J, the gap between germline ends came to 8 bases. The CDR3 reads CARSTDNEQFF. CDR3 nucleotide sequence: TGTGCCAGAAGTACCGACAATGAGCAGTTCTTC.

The rearrangement uses TRBV19 and TRBJ1-6; D not resolved. The CDR3 totals 15 residues. Germline lookup yields CDR1 LNHDA and CDR2 SQIVND (reference sequence). V was pared by 9 bases and J by 2 bases, with 14 bases between. CDR3 loop: CASQATSTYNSPLHF. The CDR3 bases are TGTGCCAGCCAAGCTACGTCTACCTATAATTCACCCCTCCACTTT.

This clonotype appeared a few times. This chain connects TRBV20-1 to TRBJ2-7; D is unclear. This CDR3 is built from 13 residues. Looked up from germline, CDR1 is DFQATT and CDR2 is SNEGSKA (reference sequence). The ends were cut back, 0 bases at V and 3 bases at J, with 9 bases in the middle. The CDR3 bases are TGCAGTGCTAGAGATCTAAACGGCTACGAGCAGTACTTC. Its protein product is CSARDLNGYEQYF.

The V gene is TRBV2, the J gene TRBJ2-1, with D possibly TRBD2 on 6 matching bases. The CDR3 has 15 residues. Per germline, CDR1 SNHLY and CDR2 FYNNEI. V dropped 2 bases and J dropped 2 bases, with 10 bases sitting between them. CDR3 bases: TGTGCCAGCAGTGAACAACAGCGGGCCTACAATGAGCAGTTCTTC. It encodes CASSEQQRAYNEQFF.